This T cell receptor beta chain is from a study of blood T cell repertoires in COVID-19. The germline V and J ends were trimmed by 2 bases and 8 bases, with 13 bases remaining between them. The CDR3 contains 15 residues. Germline CDR1 is SGHTA and CDR2 is FQGNSA. Sequencing was performed with immunoSEQ multiplex PCR; in TCRdb, only in-frame clones are kept and a portion is missing. The repertoire includes 95,000 to 100,000 clones, 87% of them detected once, and roughly 10% sits in the top ten. This rearrangement joins TRBV7-2 to TRBJ1-6; no reliable D call. The sample taken for sequencing was peripheral blood. This TCR came from a woman in her twenties or thirties with acute or convalescent COVID-19. CDR3 DNA: TGTGCCAGCAGCTTACTGGCCGGTACAGATTCACCCCTCCACTTT. It translates to CASSLLAGTDSPLHF. Full variable domain (remainder filled in from reference TRBV7-2 and TRBJ1-6): GAGVSQSPSNKVTEKGKDVELRCDPISGHTALYWYRQSLGQGLEFLIYFQGNSAPDKSGLPSDRFSAERTGGSVSTLTIQRTQQEDSAVYLCASSLLAGTDSPLHFGNGTRLTVT.